This T cell receptor beta chain comes out of a study of T cell changes during pregnancy in multiple sclerosis. This table comes from immunoSEQ multiplex PCR, and its TCRdb copy is limited to in-frame clones, with some not included. The table has some 77,000 clones, approximately 92% seen once; the top ten hold 0.2% to 0.25%. The receptor comes from a female donor with multiple sclerosis, enrolled in a pregnancy study. Sequenced material: CD4+ T cells from peripheral blood mononuclear cells, taken before pregnancy.

CDR3 DNA: TGTGCCAGCAGCATCTCCCCTTATGCGGGTTGGGAGACCCAGTACTTC. Protein: CASSISPYAGWETQYF. The V gene is TRBV7-8, the J gene TRBJ2-5; D is perhaps TRBD2 (5 bases). V lost 5 bases and J 5 bases, leaving 21 bases between the germline ends. Looked up from germline, CDR1 is SGHVS and CDR2 is FQNEAQ. The CDR3 is 16 amino acids. Full variable domain (remainder filled in from reference TRBV7-8 and TRBJ2-5): GAGVSQSPRYKVAKRGQDVALRCDPISGHVSLFWYQQALGQGPEFLTYFQNEAQLDKSGLPSDRFFAERPEGSVSTLKIQRTQQEDSAVYLCASSISPYAGWETQYFGPGTRLLVL.